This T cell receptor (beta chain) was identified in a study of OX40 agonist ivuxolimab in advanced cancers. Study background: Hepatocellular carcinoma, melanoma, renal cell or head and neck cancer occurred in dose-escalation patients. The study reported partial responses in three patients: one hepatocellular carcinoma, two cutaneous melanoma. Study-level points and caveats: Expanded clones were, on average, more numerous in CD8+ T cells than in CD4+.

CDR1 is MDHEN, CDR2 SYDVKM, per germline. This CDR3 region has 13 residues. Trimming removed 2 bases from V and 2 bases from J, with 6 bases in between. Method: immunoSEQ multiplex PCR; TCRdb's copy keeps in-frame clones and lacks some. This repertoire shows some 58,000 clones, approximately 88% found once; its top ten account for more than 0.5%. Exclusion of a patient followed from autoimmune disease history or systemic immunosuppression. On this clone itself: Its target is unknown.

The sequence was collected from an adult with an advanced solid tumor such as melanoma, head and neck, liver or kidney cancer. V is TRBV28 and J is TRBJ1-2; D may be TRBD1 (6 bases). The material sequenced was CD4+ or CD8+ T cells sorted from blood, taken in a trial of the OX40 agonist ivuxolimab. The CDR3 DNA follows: TGTGCCAGCAGTTTAGGACAGAACTATGGCTACACCTTC. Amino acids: CASSLGQNYGYTF.